The 15 T cell receptor beta chains below were found in one sample sequenced in a study of a mutant IDH1 vaccine in newly diagnosed glioma. Antigens for these TCRs are unknown. The sample's time point: week 35, safety follow-up. Each dose of the vaccine consisted of 300 ug of mutant IDH1 20-mer peptide, with topical imiquimod. Measured with immunoSEQ multiplex PCR; TCRdb has only the in-frame clones, and not every one. The sample holds about 60,000 clones; 81% are singletons and the top ten take less than 7%. The specimen was PBMCs, collected from a glioma patient whose treatment included an IDH1 peptide vaccine. The receptors were gathered from a man aged 35-49 years with glioma.

This chain uses TRBV10-3 with TRBJ2-7, with TRBD1 identical over 8 bases. The germline V gene has CDR1 ENHRY and CDR2 SYGVKD. The ends lost 11 bases at V and 6 bases at J; junction bases unmatched: 6. The CDR3 totals 11 residues. The CDR3 sequence: CALGQEGEQYF. The DNA for the CDR3 is TGTGCCTTGGGACAGGAGGGCGAGCAGTACTTC.

The chain uses TRBV27 and TRBJ2-7; no firm D call. Trimming took off 1 base at V and 3 bases at J, with 1 base between the two ends. The CDR3 is 11 residues long. CDR1 and CDR2 from the germline V gene are MNHEY and SMNVEV (reference sequence). The CDR3 spells CASSLYYEQYF. CDR3 DNA sequence: TGTGCCAGCAGTTTATACTACGAGCAGTACTTC.

The rearrangement links TRBV5-1 to TRBJ2-2; D gene unclear. The CDR3 runs to 12 residues. Germline CDR1 reads SGHRS; CDR2 reads YFSETQ. With 0 bases removed from V and 3 bases from J, the gap between germline ends came to 0 bases. CDR3 bases: TGCGCCAGCAGCTTGGACACCGGGGAGCTGTTTTTT. It is translated as CASSLDTGELFF. Drawing the rest from reference TRBV5-1 and TRBJ2-2, the complete variable domain is KAGVTQTPRYLIKTRGQQVTLSCSPISGHRSVSWYQQTPGQGLQFLFEYFSETQRNKGNFPGRFSGRQFSNSRSEMNVSTLELGDSALYLCASSLDTGELFFGEGSRLTVL.

The chain recombines TRBV5-1 with TRBJ2-7; D is unclear. Trimming took 2 bases from V and 5 from J, leaving 5 bases between them. There are 11 residues in the CDR3. Germline V gives CDR1 SGHRS, CDR2 YFSETQ. CDR3 region: CASSFRDEQYF. DNA for the CDR3: TGCGCCAGCAGCTTCCGGGACGAGCAGTACTTC.

The gene calls are TRBV7-2 and TRBJ2-2; unclear D gene. The CDR3 sequence is 15 residues long. Trimming removed 3 bases at V and 0 bases at J, with 8 bases between. Germline assignment: CDR1 SGHTA and CDR2 FQGNSA. The CDR3 DNA follows: TGTGCCAGCAGCTTGGCCTTAACGAACACCGGGGAGCTGTTTTTT. This codes for CASSLALTNTGELFF.

This rearrangement joins TRBV9 to TRBJ1-2, with a weak D call TRBD1 (5 bases). The CDR3 runs 16 residues. Germline CDR1 and CDR2: SGDLS and YYNGEE. V was cut by 3 bases and J by 3 bases, with 18 bases left in between. CDR3 DNA sequence: TGTGCCAGCAGCGCTGGGACCCACGACGGGCACTATGGCTACACCTTC. Protein product: CASSAGTHDGHYGYTF.

The chain employs TRBV2 and TRBJ1-2; D is possibly TRBD1 (5 bases). The CDR3 length is 15 residues. Trimming removed 3 bases at V and 4 bases at J, with 15 bases between. CDR1 SNHLY and CDR2 FYNNEI come from the germline V gene. CDR3 sequence (DNA): TGTGCCAGCAGTGATAGGACCGGGACCGTCTATGGCTACACCTTC. Protein sequence: CASSDRTGTVYGYTF.

The J gene is TRBJ1-4, the V gene TRBV28; D unclear. The CDR3 consists of 15 residues. CDR1 is MDHEN, CDR2 SYDVKM, per germline. V was shortened by 5 bases and J by 3 bases, with 13 bases between the two germline ends. CDR3 nucleotides: TGTGCCAGCAGTAACCTTGTTGTGGCTAATGAAAAACTGTTTTTT. Residues: CASSNLVVANEKLFF.

CDR3 DNA sequence: TGTGCCATCAGTAGGCAGCTTAGCAATCAGCCCCAGCATTTT. This sequence encodes CAISRQLSNQPQHF. This chain uses TRBV10-3 with TRBJ1-5; D is uncertain. V shed 5 bases and J shed 0 bases, with 8 bases lying between them. There are 14 residues in the CDR3. Germline values: CDR1 ENHRY, CDR2 SYGVKD.

The chain employs TRBV6-1 and TRBJ2-5; D may correspond to TRBD1 or TRBD2 (5 bases each). Germline V gene data show CDR1 as MNHNS and CDR2 as SASEGT. CDR3 length: 15 amino acids. Trimming shortened V by 2 bases and J by 1 base, and 11 bases separated the two germline ends. DNA for the CDR3: TGTGCCAGCAGTGAATGGGGGACGGCCCAAGAGACCCAGTACTTC. Its protein is CASSEWGTAQETQYF.

As DNA, the CDR3 is TGCGCCAGCAGCGTCACCGGGACAGGGGTTAACACCATATATTTT. Translation: CASSVTGTGVNTIYF. J is TRBJ1-3 and V is TRBV4-3; TRBD1 aligns across 10 bases. Trimming at V came to 5 bases and at J to 7 bases, leaving 8 bases not matched to a gene. From germline, CDR1 is LGHNA and CDR2 YSLEER. The CDR3 spans 15 residues.

The chain uses TRBV21-1 and TRBJ2-7. TRBV21-1 is termed a pseudogene. The CDR3 is made up of 10 amino acids. The DNA for the CDR3 is TGTGCCAGCGTACGGAAGGAGCAGTACTTC. Translated: CASVRKEQYF.

The V call is TRBV18, the J call TRBJ1-6; the D gene is possibly TRBD1 (5 bases). The V end was cut by 2 bases, the J end by 6 bases, with 14 bases between. The CDR3 totals 16 residues. The germline CDR1 and CDR2 sequences are KGHSH and LQKENI. The DNA for the CDR3 is TGTGCCAGCTCACCAGTCGCCGGGACGGGTAATTCACCCCTCCACTTT. Residues: CASSPVAGTGNSPLHF. Based on the CDR3 plus reference TRBV18 and TRBJ1-6, the full variable domain is NAGVMQNPRHLVRRRGQEARLRCSPMKGHSHVYWYRQLPEEGLKFMVYLQKENIIDESGMPKERFSAEFPKEGPSILRIQQVVRGDSAAYFCASSPVAGTGNSPLHFGNGTRLTVT.

This chain uses TRBV2 with TRBJ2-3; TRBD2 aligns across 13 bases. Germline CDR1 is SNHLY and CDR2 is FYNNEI. The V and J ends lost 10 bases and 4 bases, in that order; junction bases with no gene match: 5. This CDR3 contains 14 residues. DNA for the CDR3: TGTGCCAAACGGACTAGCGGGGGCCCAGATACGCAGTATTTT. The encoded protein is CAKRTSGGPDTQYF. Full variable domain (outside the CDR3, taken from reference TRBV2 and TRBJ2-3): EPEVTQTPSHQVTQMGQEVILRCVPISNHLYFYWYRQILGQKVEFLVSFYNNEISEKSEIFDDQFSVERPDGSNFTLKIRSTKLEDSAMYFCAKRTSGGPDTQYFGPGTRLTVL.

The V call is TRBV5-4, the J call TRBJ2-5; 8 nucleotides line up with TRBD1. CDR3 length equals 16 residues. CDR1 is SGHNT, CDR2 YYREEE, per germline (reference sequence). The V segment lost 1 base and the J segment 5 bases; nucleotides outside the gene matches: 10. As DNA, the CDR3 is TGTGCCAGCAGCTTGCCAGGACAGGGCTCCCGGGAGACCCAGTACTTC. It codes for CASSLPGQGSRETQYF.